Listed below are T cell receptor beta chains from one sample, sequenced in a study of blood T cell repertoires in COVID-19. The data were produced by immunoSEQ multiplex PCR, yet TCRdb's version contains in-frame clones alone and is incomplete. The sample lists about 94,000 clones; about four fifths were seen once. The sequenced material came from peripheral blood. All receptors derive from a human donor in a cohort sampled during active COVID-19. Both conserved end residues are part of each CDR3. The D gene is left open where the match is weak. Size values are once, few and many counts, or a class for expanded clones, and some rows have none.

TRBV28	17	TRBD1	.	TRBJ2-3	TGTGCCAGCAGTTTAAACTGGGACAGGGGGCCCCAGGGTACGCAGTATTTT	CASSLNWDRGPQGTQYF
TRBV10-1	12	.	.	TRBJ2-7	TGCGCCAGCAGTGAAGCTGGCTACGAGCAGTACTTC	CASSEAGYEQYF
TRBV10-3	17	TRBD2	.	TRBJ2-1	TGTGCCATCAGCGGGACTAGCGGGAGCAATTTTAGAAATGAGCAGTTCTTC	CAISGTSGSNFRNEQFF
TRBV10-3	16	TRBD2	once	TRBJ2-2	TGTGCCATCAGTGGGGGAGCGGGGCCGAGGACCGGGGAGCTGTTTTTT	CAISGGAGPRTGELFF
TRBV10-2	11	.	.	TRBJ2-3	TGCGCCAGCGGGAGCTCAGATACGCAGTATTTT	CASGSSDTQYF
TRBV6-5	14	TRBD1	once	TRBJ1-1	TGTGCCAGCAGAGACAGGGGGCGGAACACTGAAGCTTTCTTT	CASRDRGRNTEAFF
TRBV28	15	TRBD2	.	TRBJ2-1	TGTGCCAGCAGTTTGGGGCTAGCGGGAGTCAATGAGCAGTTCTTC	CASSLGLAGVNEQFF
TRBV3-1/TRBV3-2	14	TRBD2	.	TRBJ2-7	TGTGCCAGCAGCCTTATAGCGGGAGAAACCGAGCAGTACTTC	CASSLIAGETEQYF
TRBV28	14	TRBD2	few	TRBJ2-7	TGTGCCAGCAGGCGACTAGCGGGACCCCACGAGCAGTACTTC	CASRRLAGPHEQYF
TRBV21-1	17	.	.	TRBJ1-5	TGTGCCAGCAGCAAGGCCCGGACAGCAGATAGCAATCAGCCCCAGCATTTT	CASSKARTADSNQPQHF
TRBV2	15	.	.	TRBJ2-2	TGTGCCAGCAGTCCCAGACAGGAAGGGACCGGGGAGCTGTTTTTT	CASSPRQEGTGELFF
TRBV19	15	TRBD2	.	TRBJ2-3	TGTGCCAGTAGTGGGCGGGGGGCCAACACAGATACGCAGTATTTT	CASSGRGANTDTQYF
TRBV11-2	17	TRBD2	.	TRBJ2-2	TGTGCCAGCAGCTTAATTAGCGGGGGGACAAACACCGGGGAGCTGTTTTTT	CASSLISGGTNTGELFF
TRBV30	12	TRBD1	.	TRBJ1-2	TGTGCCTCGACAGGGGGCCCTCCTGGCTACACCTTC	CASTGGPPGYTF
TRBV6-5	16	.	.	TRBJ1-3	TGTGCCAGCAGTTACTCGCCAACAGGGTTCGGAAACACCATATATTTT	CASSYSPTGFGNTIYF
TRBV27	15	TRBD2	few	TRBJ2-1	TGTGCCAGCAGGTCACCTAGCGGGAGTTACAATGAGCAGTTCTTC	CASRSPSGSYNEQFF
TRBV7-2	14	TRBD2	.	TRBJ2-7	TGTGCCAGCAGTTCACCGGGGGGGACCTACGAGCAGTACTTC	CASSSPGGTYEQYF
TRBV5-4	14	TRBD2	few	TRBJ2-5	TGTGCCAGCAGCCCGGGAGGGGGTCAAGAGACCCAGTACTTC	CASSPGGGQETQYF
TRBV6-1	16	.	once	TRBJ2-1	TGTGCCAGCAGTGAAGCGACGCGGGTTCTCTACAATGAGCAGTTCTTC	CASSEATRVLYNEQFF
TRBV12-3/TRBV12-4	13	.	.	TRBJ2-3	TGTGCCAGCAGTTTAGACAGGTTAGATACGCAGTATTTT	CASSLDRLDTQYF
TRBV5-1	16	TRBD2	.	TRBJ2-2	TGCGCCAGCAGCTTGGCGGTGGGAGGGCCAACCGGGGAGCTGTTTTTT	CASSLAVGGPTGELFF
TRBV6-1	11	.	few	TRBJ2-7	TGTGCCAGCAGTGAAGCTCTAGGGGTGTCCTTC	CASSEALGVSF
TRBV25-1	12	.	.	TRBJ1-1	TGTGCCAGCAAGGGAGATGAAGCGCCAGCTTTCTTT	CASKGDEAPAFF
TRBV30	15	.	.	TRBJ1-5	TGTGCCTGGAGTGTATATGGACATATCAATCAGCCCCAGCATTTT	CAWSVYGHINQPQHF
TRBV5-4	17	TRBD2	.	TRBJ2-1	TGTGCCAGCAGCTCCCCGACTAGCGGGAGCTCCTACAATGAGCAGTTCTTC	CASSSPTSGSSYNEQFF
TRBV3-1/TRBV3-2	16	TRBD1	few	TRBJ1-1	TGTGCCAGCAGCCACGCCCTGGACAGGCCGAACACTGAAGCTTTCTTT	CASSHALDRPNTEAFF
TRBV7-9	16	TRBD2	.	TRBJ2-3	TGTGCCAGCAGCTTAGGCACGGGAGGAAGGACAGATACGCAGTATTTT	CASSLGTGGRTDTQYF
TRBV28	13	.	.	TRBJ2-7	TGTGCCACAGTCCGGGACACCTCCTACGAGCAGTACTTC	CATVRDTSYEQYF
TRBV9	15	.	.	TRBJ2-5	TGTGCCAGCAGCGTAACTGGGAGTCGGCAAGAGACCCAGTACTTC	CASSVTGSRQETQYF
TRBV19	14	TRBD1	once	TRBJ2-7	TGTGCCAGTAACCCCGGGACAGGGACCTACGAGCAGTACTTC	CASNPGTGTYEQYF
TRBV10-2	14	TRBD1	.	TRBJ2-7	TGCGCCAGCAGGACGACAGGGTTTAACGACGAGCAGTACTTC	CASRTTGFNDEQYF
TRBV4-1	17	TRBD2	.	TRBJ2-7	TGCGCCAGCAGCCAAGAAGCCACTAGCGGGAGAGGATTCGAGCAGTACTTC	CASSQEATSGRGFEQYF
TRBV5-1	14	.	few	TRBJ1-2	TGCGCCAGCAGCTTGGACGGGCGGGACTATGGCTACACCTTC	CASSLDGRDYGYTF
TRBV6-1	15	.	.	TRBJ1-2	TGTGCCAGCAGTGAATCAAGGGGGACCCTCTATGGCTACACCTTC	CASSESRGTLYGYTF
TRBV4-1	15	TRBD2	.	TRBJ2-7	TGCGCCAGCAGCTACCTAGCGGACCGCTCCTACGAGCAGTACTTC	CASSYLADRSYEQYF
TRBV7-2	16	TRBD2	.	TRBJ2-7	TGTGCCAGCAGCTTAGCGGCTCTAGCGGGAGCACAAGAGCAGTACTTC	CASSLAALAGAQEQYF
TRBV7-3	16	TRBD1	once	TRBJ1-3	TGTGCCAGCAGCCTTGGACAGGGACACTCTGGAAACACCATATATTTT	CASSLGQGHSGNTIYF
TRBV30	12	.	few	TRBJ2-7	TGTGCCTGGGGTCGACAGCGCTACGAGCAGTACTTC	CAWGRQRYEQYF
TRBV28	13	TRBD1	.	TRBJ2-7	TGTGCCAGCAGGCCGGGACAGGGCTACGAGCAGTACTTC	CASRPGQGYEQYF
TRBV2	15	TRBD1	few	TRBJ2-7	TGTGCCAGCAGTGAAGCTCGGCAGGGGGCGGACGAGCAGTACTTC	CASSEARQGADEQYF
TRBV5-4	16	TRBD1	few	TRBJ2-7	TGTGCCAGCAGCTTCAGGTCCGGGACAGGGTCCCACGAGCAGTACTTC	CASSFRSGTGSHEQYF
TRBV12-3/TRBV12-4	12	.	few	TRBJ1-5	TGTGCCAGCAGTTTCCGCGGACAGCCCCAGCATTTT	CASSFRGQPQHF
TRBV5-1	18	TRBD2	.	TRBJ2-7	TGCGCCAGCAGCTTGGGGGCTAGCGGGAGCGATACCTCCTACGAGCAGTACTTC	CASSLGASGSDTSYEQYF
TRBV6-5	12	.	.	TRBJ1-5	TGTGCCAGCGTTACAGGGCGTCAGCCCCAGCATTTT	CASVTGRQPQHF
TRBV9	15	TRBD2	.	TRBJ2-7	TGTGCCAGCAGCGTGGGTCTAGCGGCTGGCTACGAGCAGTACTTC	CASSVGLAAGYEQYF
TRBV28	14	.	few	TRBJ2-7	TGTGCCAGCAGCCGTACACAGGTTCTCTACGAGCAGTACTTC	CASSRTQVLYEQYF
TRBV7-2	13	TRBD1	.	TRBJ1-1	TGTGCCAGCAGCTTGAAAGGGGGCGCTGAAGCTTTCTTT	CASSLKGGAEAFF
TRBV27	16	TRBD2	.	TRBJ2-7	TGTGCCAGCAGTCACCCCGGGACTAGCGGTTCCTACGAGCAGTACTTC	CASSHPGTSGSYEQYF
TRBV10-1	15	TRBD2	.	TRBJ2-5	TGCGCCAGCAGCGATAGCGGGAGCCCCCTAGAGACCCAGTACTTC	CASSDSGSPLETQYF
TRBV4-1	15	.	.	TRBJ2-3	TGCGCCAGCAGCCTCCAACGTCAGGGCACAGATACGCAGTATTTT	CASSLQRQGTDTQYF
TRBV9	15	.	.	TRBJ1-6	TGTGCCAGCAGCGCCTCAGGGGTTAGTAATTCACCCCTCCACTTT	CASSASGVSNSPLHF
TRBV15	15	TRBD1	.	TRBJ1-6	TGTGCCACCAGCAGAGCGGGCAGGGGGGACTCACCCCTCCACTTT	CATSRAGRGDSPLHF
TRBV9	11	.	few	TRBJ2-7	TGTGCCAGCAGCAGCGCCTACGAGCAGTACTTC	CASSSAYEQYF
TRBV5-1	16	TRBD2	.	TRBJ2-3	TGCGCCAGCAGCTTGGAGCCAGCGGGGAACACAGATACGCAGTATTTT	CASSLEPAGNTDTQYF